The TCR beta chain described here comes from a study of T cell responses to AZD1222 COVID-19 vaccine. Overall study findings and caveats: Donors in the cohort were predominantly white British and more often female, and clonal diversity was possibly underestimated.

Concerning this clone itself: Its target is not known.

The table came from immunoSEQ multiplex PCR; TCRdb's copy has only in-frame clones and leaves some out. In the table there are 150,000 or so clones, roughly nine tenths of which are singletons. The trim removed 0 bases at V and 4 bases at J, leaving 14 bases unmatched. Germline values: CDR1 LGHNA, CDR2 YSLEER. This CDR3 has 19 amino acids. This receptor was identified in an adult in good health. V is TRBV4-3 and J is TRBJ1-2, with TRBD1 matching 10 bases. The sample in question was peripheral blood, obtained on day 0 of AZD1222 vaccination. The CDR3 DNA sequence: TGCGCCAGCAGCCAAGACAATTCCGGGACAGGGGTTTCCTTCTATGGCTACACCTTC. It is translated as CASSQDNSGTGVSFYGYTF.